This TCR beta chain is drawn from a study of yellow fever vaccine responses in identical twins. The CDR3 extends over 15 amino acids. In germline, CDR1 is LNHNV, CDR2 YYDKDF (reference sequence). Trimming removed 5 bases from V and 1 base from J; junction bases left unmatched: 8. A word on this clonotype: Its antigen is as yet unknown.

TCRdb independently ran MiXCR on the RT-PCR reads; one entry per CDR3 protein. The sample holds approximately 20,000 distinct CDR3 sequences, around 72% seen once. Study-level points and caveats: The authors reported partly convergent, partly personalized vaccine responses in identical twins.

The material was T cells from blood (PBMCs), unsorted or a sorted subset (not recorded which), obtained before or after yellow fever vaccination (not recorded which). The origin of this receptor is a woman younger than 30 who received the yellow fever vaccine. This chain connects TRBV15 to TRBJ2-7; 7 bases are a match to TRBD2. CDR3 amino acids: CATSEFTSVSYEQYF. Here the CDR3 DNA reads TGTGCCACCAGCGAGTTTACTAGCGTATCCTACGAGCAGTACTTC.